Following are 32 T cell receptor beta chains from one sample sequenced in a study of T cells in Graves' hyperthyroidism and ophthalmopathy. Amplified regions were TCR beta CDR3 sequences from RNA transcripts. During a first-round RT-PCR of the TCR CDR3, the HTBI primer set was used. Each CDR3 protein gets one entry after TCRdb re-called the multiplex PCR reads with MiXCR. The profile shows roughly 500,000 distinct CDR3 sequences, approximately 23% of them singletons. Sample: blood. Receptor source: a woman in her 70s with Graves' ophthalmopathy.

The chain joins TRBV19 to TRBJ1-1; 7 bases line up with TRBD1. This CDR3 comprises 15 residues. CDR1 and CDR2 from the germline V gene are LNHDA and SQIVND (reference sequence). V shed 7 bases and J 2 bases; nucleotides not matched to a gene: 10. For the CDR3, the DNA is TGTGCCAGTAAGTGGAGGGGGCCTTATAACACTGAAGCTTTCTTT. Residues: CASKWRGPYNTEAFF.

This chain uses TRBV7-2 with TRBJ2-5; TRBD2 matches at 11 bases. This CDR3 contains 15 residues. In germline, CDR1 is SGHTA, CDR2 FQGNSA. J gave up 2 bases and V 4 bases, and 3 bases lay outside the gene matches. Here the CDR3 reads CASSWVAGGQETQYF. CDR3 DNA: TGTGCCAGCAGCTGGGTAGCGGGAGGGCAAGAGACCCAGTACTTC.

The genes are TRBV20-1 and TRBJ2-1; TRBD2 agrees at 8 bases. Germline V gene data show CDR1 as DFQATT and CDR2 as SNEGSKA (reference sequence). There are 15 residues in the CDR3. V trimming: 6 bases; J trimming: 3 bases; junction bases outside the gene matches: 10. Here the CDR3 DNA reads TGCAGTGCGACCCGAGCGGGAGTCGACTACAATGAGCAGTTCTTC. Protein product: CSATRAGVDYNEQFF.

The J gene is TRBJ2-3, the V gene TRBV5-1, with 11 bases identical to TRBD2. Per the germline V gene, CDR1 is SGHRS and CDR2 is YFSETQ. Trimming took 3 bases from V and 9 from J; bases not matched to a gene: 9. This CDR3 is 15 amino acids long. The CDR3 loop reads CASSSGTSGPVTQYF. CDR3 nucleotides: TGCGCCAGCAGCTCCGGGACTAGCGGCCCCGTGACGCAGTATTTT. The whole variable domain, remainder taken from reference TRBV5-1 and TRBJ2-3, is KAGVTQTPRYLIKTRGQQVTLSCSPISGHRSVSWYQQTPGQGLQFLFEYFSETQRNKGNFPGRFSGRQFSNSRSEMNVSTLELGDSALYLCASSSGTSGPVTQYFGPGTRLTVL.

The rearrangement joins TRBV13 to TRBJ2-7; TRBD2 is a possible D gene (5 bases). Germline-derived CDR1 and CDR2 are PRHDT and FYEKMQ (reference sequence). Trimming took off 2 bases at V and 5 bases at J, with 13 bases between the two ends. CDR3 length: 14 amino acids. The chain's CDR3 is CASSLRGSADEQYF. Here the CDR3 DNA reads TGTGCCAGCAGCTTACGTGGTAGCGCGGACGAGCAGTACTTC.

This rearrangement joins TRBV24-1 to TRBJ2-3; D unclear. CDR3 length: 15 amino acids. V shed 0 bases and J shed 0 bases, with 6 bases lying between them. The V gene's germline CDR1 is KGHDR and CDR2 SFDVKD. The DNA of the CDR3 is TGTGCCACCAGTGATTTGTGGGGAAGCACAGATACGCAGTATTTT. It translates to CATSDLWGSTDTQYF.

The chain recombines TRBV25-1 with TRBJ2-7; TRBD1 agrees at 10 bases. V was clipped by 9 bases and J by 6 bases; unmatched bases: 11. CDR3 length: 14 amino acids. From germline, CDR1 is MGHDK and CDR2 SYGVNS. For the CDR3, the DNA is TGTGCCAGAAGACTGACAGGGGGCGGGTGCGAGCAGTACTTC. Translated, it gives CARRLTGGGCEQYF.

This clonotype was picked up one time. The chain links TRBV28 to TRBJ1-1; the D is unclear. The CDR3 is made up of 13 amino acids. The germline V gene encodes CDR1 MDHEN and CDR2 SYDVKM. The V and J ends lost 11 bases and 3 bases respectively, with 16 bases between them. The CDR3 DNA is TGTGCCTCCCTTACGACTGTATACACTGAAGCTTTCTTT. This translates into CASLTTVYTEAFF.

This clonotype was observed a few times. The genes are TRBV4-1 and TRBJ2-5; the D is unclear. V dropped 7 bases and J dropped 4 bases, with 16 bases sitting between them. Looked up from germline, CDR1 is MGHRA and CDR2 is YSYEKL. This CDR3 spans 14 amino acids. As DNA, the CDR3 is TGCGCCAGCACCTCAGGTCGGCCGGGAGAGACCCAGTACTTC. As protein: CASTSGRPGETQYF.

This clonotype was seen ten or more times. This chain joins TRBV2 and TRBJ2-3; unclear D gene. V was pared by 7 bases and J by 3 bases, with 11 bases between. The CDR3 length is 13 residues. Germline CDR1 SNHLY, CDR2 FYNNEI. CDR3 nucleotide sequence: TGTGCCAGCAAGCCAGAACCGACAGATACGCAGTATTTT. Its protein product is CASKPEPTDTQYF. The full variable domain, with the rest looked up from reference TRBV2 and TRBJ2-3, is EPEVTQTPSHQVTQMGQEVILRCVPISNHLYFYWYRQILGQKVEFLVSFYNNEISEKSEIFDDQFSVERPDGSNFTLKIRSTKLEDSAMYFCASKPEPTDTQYFGPGTRLTVL.

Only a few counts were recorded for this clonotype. The CDR3 DNA follows: TGTGCCAGCAGCTTGGCGGTCTTAGCTAACTATGGCTACACCTTC. This gives the protein CASSLAVLANYGYTF. The chain couples TRBV5-6 to TRBJ1-2, with D unclear. The V and J ends lost 0 bases and 0 bases respectively, with 9 bases between them. The CDR3 covers 15 residues. The V gene's germline CDR1 is SGHDT and CDR2 YYEEEE. Using reference TRBV5-6 and TRBJ1-2 for the parts outside the CDR3, the full variable domain is DAGVTQSPTHLIKTRGQQVTLRCSPKSGHDTVSWYQQALGQGPQFIFQYYEEEERQRGNFPDRFSGHQFPNYSSELNVNALLLGDSALYLCASSLAVLANYGYTFGSGTRLTVV.

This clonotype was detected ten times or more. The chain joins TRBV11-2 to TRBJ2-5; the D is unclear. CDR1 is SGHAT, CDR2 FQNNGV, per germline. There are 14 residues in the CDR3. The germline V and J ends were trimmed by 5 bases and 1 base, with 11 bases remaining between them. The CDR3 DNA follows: TGTGCCAGCAGCGCCACTAACTTCCAAGAGACCCAGTACTTC. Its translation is CASSATNFQETQYF.

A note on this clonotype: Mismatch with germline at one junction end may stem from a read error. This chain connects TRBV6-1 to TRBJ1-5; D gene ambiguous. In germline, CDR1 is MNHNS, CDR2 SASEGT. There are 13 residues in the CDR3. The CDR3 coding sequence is TGTGCCGGCAGTCTCATTGGGAATCAGCCCCAGCATTTT. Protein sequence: CAGSLIGNQPQHF.

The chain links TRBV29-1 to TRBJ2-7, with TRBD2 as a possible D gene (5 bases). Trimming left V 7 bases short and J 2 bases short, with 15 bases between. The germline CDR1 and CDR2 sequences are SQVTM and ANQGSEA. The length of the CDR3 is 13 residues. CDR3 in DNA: TGCAGCGCCGGTGGGCGGAGGACCTACGAGCAGTACTTC. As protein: CSAGGRRTYEQYF.

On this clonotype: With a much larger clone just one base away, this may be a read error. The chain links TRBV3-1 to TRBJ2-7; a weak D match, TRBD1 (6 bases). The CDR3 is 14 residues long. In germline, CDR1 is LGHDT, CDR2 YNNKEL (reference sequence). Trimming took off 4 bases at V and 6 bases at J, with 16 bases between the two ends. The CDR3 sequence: CASSPCTGSSEQYF. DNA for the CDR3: TGTGCCAGCAGCCCGTGTACAGGGTCTAGCGAGCAGTACTTC.

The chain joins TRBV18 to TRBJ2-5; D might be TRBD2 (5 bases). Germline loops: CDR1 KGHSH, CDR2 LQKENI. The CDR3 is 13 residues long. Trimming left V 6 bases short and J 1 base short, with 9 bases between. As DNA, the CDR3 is TGTGCCAGCTCCGGGATCATCCAAGAGACCCAGTACTTC. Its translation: CASSGIIQETQYF.

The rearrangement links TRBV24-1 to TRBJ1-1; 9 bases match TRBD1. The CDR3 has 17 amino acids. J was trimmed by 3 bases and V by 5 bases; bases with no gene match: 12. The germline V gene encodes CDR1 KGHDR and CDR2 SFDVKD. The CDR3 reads CATSGQPQGAPDTEAFF. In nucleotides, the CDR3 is TGTGCCACCAGTGGTCAACCACAGGGGGCGCCGGACACTGAAGCTTTCTTT.

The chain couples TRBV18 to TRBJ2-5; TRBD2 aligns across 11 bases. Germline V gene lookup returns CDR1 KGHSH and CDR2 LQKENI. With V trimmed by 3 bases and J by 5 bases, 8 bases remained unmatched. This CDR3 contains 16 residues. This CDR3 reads CASSPLAGGTMETQYF. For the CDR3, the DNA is TGTGCCAGCTCACCCCTAGCGGGAGGTACAATGGAGACCCAGTACTTC.

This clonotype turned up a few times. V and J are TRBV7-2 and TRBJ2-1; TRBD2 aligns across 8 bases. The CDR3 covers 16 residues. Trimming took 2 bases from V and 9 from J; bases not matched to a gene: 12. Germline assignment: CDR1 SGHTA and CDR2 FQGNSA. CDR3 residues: CASSLNAGGGGGEQFF. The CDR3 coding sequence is TGTGCCAGCAGCTTAAACGCGGGAGGAGGTGGGGGTGAGCAGTTCTTC.

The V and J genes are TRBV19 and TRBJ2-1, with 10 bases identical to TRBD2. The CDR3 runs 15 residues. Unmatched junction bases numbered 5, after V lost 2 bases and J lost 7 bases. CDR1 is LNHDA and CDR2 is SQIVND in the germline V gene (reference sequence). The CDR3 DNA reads TGTGCCAGTAGTATAAGTCTAGCGGGAGTAAATGAGCAGTTCTTC. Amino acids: CASSISLAGVNEQFF. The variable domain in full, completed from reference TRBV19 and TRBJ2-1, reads DGGITQSPKYLFRKEGQNVTLSCEQNLNHDAMYWYRQDPGQGLRLIYYSQIVNDFQKGDIAEGYSVSREKKESFPLTVTSAQKNPTAFYLCASSISLAGVNEQFFGPGTRLTVL.

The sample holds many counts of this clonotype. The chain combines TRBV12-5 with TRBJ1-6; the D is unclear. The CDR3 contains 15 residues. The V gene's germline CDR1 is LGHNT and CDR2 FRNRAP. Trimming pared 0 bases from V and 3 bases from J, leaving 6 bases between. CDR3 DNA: TGTGCTAGTGGTTTGGTAATGGGCTATAATTCACCCCTCCACTTT. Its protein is CASGLVMGYNSPLHF. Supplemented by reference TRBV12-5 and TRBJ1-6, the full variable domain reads DARVTQTPRHKVTEMGQEVTMRCQPILGHNTVFWYRQTMMQGLELLAYFRNRAPLDDSGMPKDRFSAEMPDATLATLKIQPSEPRDSAVYFCASGLVMGYNSPLHFGNGTRLTVT.

The CDR3 DNA is TGTGCCAGCAGCTCCCGACAGGGGGCAGGGTTGGGCACTGAAGCTTTCTTT. It translates to CASSSRQGAGLGTEAFF. J is TRBJ1-1 and V is TRBV7-9; 10 bases align to TRBD1. Germline V gives CDR1 SEHNR, CDR2 FQNEAQ (reference sequence). J was trimmed by 4 bases and V by 4 bases; bases with no gene match: 12. The CDR3 is 17 amino acids.

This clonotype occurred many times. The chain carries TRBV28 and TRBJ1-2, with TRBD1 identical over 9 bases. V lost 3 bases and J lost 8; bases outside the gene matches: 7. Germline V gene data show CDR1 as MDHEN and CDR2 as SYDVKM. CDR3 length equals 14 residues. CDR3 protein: CASSLGDRVSGYTF. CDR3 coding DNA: TGTGCCAGCAGTTTGGGGGACAGGGTTAGCGGCTACACCTTC.

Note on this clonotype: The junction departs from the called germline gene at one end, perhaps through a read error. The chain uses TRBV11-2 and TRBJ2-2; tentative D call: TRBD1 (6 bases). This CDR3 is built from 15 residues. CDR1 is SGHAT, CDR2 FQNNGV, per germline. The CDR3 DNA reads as TGTGCCAGCAGCCCACTGACAGGCCGTACCGGGGAGCTGCTTTTT. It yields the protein CASSPLTGRTGELLF.

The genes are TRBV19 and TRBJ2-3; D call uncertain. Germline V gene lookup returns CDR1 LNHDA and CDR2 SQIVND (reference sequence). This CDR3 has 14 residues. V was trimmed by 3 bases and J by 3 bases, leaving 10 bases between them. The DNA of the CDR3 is TGTGCCAGTAGTATGTCAGGTTGGACAGATACGCAGTATTTT. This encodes CASSMSGWTDTQYF.

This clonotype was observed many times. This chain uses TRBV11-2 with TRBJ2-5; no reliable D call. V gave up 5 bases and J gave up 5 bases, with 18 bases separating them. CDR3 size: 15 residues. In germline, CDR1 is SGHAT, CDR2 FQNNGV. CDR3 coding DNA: TGTGCCAGCAGCAACTTTCTAGGGTTAGGGGAGACCCAGTACTTC. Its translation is CASSNFLGLGETQYF.

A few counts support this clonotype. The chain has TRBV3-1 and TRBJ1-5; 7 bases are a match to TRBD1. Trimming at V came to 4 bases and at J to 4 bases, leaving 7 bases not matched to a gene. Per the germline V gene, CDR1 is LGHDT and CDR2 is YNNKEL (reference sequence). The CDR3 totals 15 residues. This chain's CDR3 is CASSPEDRANQPQHF. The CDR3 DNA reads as TGTGCCAGCAGCCCAGAAGACAGGGCAAATCAGCCCCAGCATTTT.

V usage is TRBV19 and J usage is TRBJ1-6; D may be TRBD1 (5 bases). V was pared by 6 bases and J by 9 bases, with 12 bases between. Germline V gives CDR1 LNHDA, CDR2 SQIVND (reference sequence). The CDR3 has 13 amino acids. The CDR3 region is CASRTRQFSPLHF. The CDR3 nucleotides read TGTGCCAGTAGGACCCGACAGTTTTCACCCCTCCACTTT.

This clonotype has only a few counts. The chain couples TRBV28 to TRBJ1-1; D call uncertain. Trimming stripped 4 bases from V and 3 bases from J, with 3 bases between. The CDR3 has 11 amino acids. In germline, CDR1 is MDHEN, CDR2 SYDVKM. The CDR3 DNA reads TGTGCCAGCAGTTCCCACACTGAAGCTTTCTTT. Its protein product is CASSSHTEAFF. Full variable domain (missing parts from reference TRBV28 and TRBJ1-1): DVKVTQSSRYLVKRTGEKVFLECVQDMDHENMFWYRQDPGLGLRLIYFSYDVKMKEKGDIPEGYSVSREKKERFSLILESASTNQTSMYLCASSSHTEAFFGQGTRLTVV.

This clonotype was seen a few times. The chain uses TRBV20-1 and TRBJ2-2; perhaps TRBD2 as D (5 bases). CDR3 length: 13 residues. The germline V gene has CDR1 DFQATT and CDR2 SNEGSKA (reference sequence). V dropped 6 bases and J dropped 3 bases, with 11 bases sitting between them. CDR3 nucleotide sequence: TGCAGTGCCCACGGGATTGACACCGGGGAGCTGTTTTTT. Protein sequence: CSAHGIDTGELFF.

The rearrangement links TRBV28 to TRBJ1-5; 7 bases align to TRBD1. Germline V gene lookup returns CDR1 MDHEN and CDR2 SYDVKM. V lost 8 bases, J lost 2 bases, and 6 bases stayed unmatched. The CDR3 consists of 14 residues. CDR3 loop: CASEGGSGNQPQHF. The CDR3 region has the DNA TGTGCCAGCGAAGGGGGCTCGGGCAATCAGCCCCAGCATTTT.

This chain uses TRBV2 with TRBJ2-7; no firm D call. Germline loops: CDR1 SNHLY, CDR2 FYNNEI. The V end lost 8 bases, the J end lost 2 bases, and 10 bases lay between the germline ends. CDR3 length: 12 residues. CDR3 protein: CASYDRPYEQYF. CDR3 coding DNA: TGTGCCAGCTATGACCGGCCCTACGAGCAGTACTTC. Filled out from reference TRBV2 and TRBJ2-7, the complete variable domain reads EPEVTQTPSHQVTQMGQEVILRCVPISNHLYFYWYRQILGQKVEFLVSFYNNEISEKSEIFDDQFSVERPDGSNFTLKIRSTKLEDSAMYFCASYDRPYEQYFGPGTRLTVT.